This paragraph covers one T cell receptor (beta chain) sequence. Mouse gene names and germline throughout. The sequenced fragment ends 4 residues before the CDR3 boundary, so the rest is inferred from the germline J gene. This sample was taken from a study of CD8+ T cells in alopecia areata. On the study more broadly: Transfer of skin from approximately 6-12-month-old C3H/HeJ graft donors with spontaneous alopecia was made to roughly 6-10-week-old female C3H/HeJ mice.

With 4 bases clipped from V and 3 bases from J, the junction kept 4 bases outside the gene matches. CDR1 is FNHDT and CDR2 is SITEND in the germline V gene (reference sequence). The CDR3 is 14 amino acids. Following extraction, RNA underwent reverse transcription to cDNA, which served as the sequencing template. TCRdb keeps only in-frame clones here, not all; method: immunoSEQ multiplex PCR. Sampling found about 1,700 clones, none seen once. CD4, CD8alpha, NKG2D, NKG2ACE and other markers guided sorting of pooled cutaneous lymph node cells. The sequence derives from a C3H/HeJ mouse with alopecia areata. Strain MHC haplotype: H2-k. The sequenced sample was CD8+ T cells sorted from a lymph node. This chain links TRBV19 with TRBJ2-1; 7 nucleotides agree with TRBD1. The DNA read from the CDR3 is TGTGCCAGCAGTTCCCGACAGGGCTATGCT. Translating gives CASSSRQGYA. The CDR3, in full, reads CASSSRQGYAEQFF.